These T cell receptor beta chains were read from a single sample in a study of cytomegalovirus exposure and HLA in healthy donors. The repertoire was sequenced with immunoSEQ multiplex PCR; TCRdb's copy has only in-frame clones and lacks some. Of 40,000 or so clones in the sample, roughly three quarters were seen once. Sequences were obtained from PBMCs. The receptors come from a woman in her 30s in good health and CMV-seropositive. CDR3s include the opening cysteine and the closing phenylalanine or tryptophan. The D gene is left open where the match is weak. Clone size is not always given. Where it is, it says once, few, many or a class for expanded clones.

TRBJ1-2 TRBV10-1 - - TGCGCCAGCAGTGAAAGGGAGGCCCCCTATCCCGAGTCCTATGGCTACCCCTTC CASSEREAPYPESYGYPF
TRBJ2-3 TRBV9 - once TGTGCCAGCAGCGTAGCGAGGTGGCAGGGGATGGATACGCAGTATTTT CASSVARWQGMDTQYF
TRBJ1-5 TRBV6-5 TRBD1 - TGTGCCAGCAGTTGGGACAGGGGCCAGCCCCAGCATTTT CASSWDRGQPQHF
TRBJ2-7 TRBV9 TRBD2 - TGTGCCAGCAGCGTAGGGTACGGACTAGCGGCCTCCTACGAGCAGTACTTC CASSVGYGLAASYEQYF
TRBJ1-2 TRBV18 - - TGTGCCAGCTCACCACCCAGGGGTCAGACCGGCTACACCTTC CASSPPRGQTGYTF
TRBJ2-7 TRBV5-1 TRBD1 few TGCGCCAGCAGCCCGGACAGGGCGGTGGACGAGCAGTACTTC CASSPDRAVDEQYF
TRBJ2-2 TRBV5-1 - - TGCGCCAGCAGCTTGGAAGGGGCCCCCACCGGGGAGCTGTTTTTT CASSLEGAPTGELFF
TRBJ1-1 TRBV7-8 - - TGTGCCAGCAGCGGAGGGGCAGGAGCGAACACTGAAGCTTTCTTT CASSGGAGANTEAFF
TRBJ1-1 TRBV18 - - TGTGCCAGCTCACCCCCGACAGCTACTGAAGCTTTCTTT CASSPPTATEAFF
TRBJ1-1 TRBV19 - - TGTGCCAGCACTAAATGGGGCGAAGCTTTCTTT CASTKWGEAFF
TRBJ2-1 TRBV10-1 - - TGCGCCAGCAGTGAGCTTCGACTCCGCGGTGAGCAGTTCTTC CASSELRLRGEQFF
TRBJ2-5 TRBV4-1 - - TGCGCCAGCAGCCAAGGGTTGATAAGGGACTTCCAAGAGACCCAGTACTTC CASSQGLIRDFQETQYF
TRBJ1-5 TRBV5-1 - few TGCGCCAGCAGCTTTCAAGGGGAGGGACCCCAGCATTTT CASSFQGEGPQHF
TRBJ2-1 TRBV7-3 - - TGTGCCAGCAGCGCACAGGGATACAATGAGCAGTTCTTC CASSAQGYNEQFF
TRBJ2-3 TRBV5-1 - - TGCGCCAGCAGCTCGGACTCCGGGTCATACACAGATACGCAGTATTTT CASSSDSGSYTDTQYF
TRBJ1-2 TRBV29-1 TRBD1 - TGCAGCGTTCTAGTATCGGGACAGCACTATGGCTACACCTTC CSVLVSGQHYGYTF
TRBJ2-5 TRBV2 - - TGTGCCAGCAGTGTTTTGGAGATACAAGAGACCCAGTACTTC CASSVLEIQETQYF
TRBJ2-7 TRBV30 - - TGTGCCTGGAACCAGGGTTCCCACGAGCAGTACTTC CAWNQGSHEQYF
TRBJ2-7 TRBV4-1 - - TGCGCCAGCAGCCTAAGGGTCCCCCTAGCGAAACCCCTCCGGGTCTACGAGCAGTACTTC CASSLRVPLAKPLRVYEQYF
TRBJ2-1 TRBV30 - - TGTGCCTGGAGTGTGGGGGGATCCTGGAGGCAGTTCTTC CAWSVGGSWRQFF
TRBJ1-1 TRBV27 - once TGTGCCAGCAGTTATACCTCGGTAACTGAAGCTTTCTTT CASSYTSVTEAFF
TRBJ2-1 TRBV2 TRBD2 once TGTGCCAGCAGTGGGAGTGGGGGGGCCTACAATGAGCAGTTCTTC CASSGSGGAYNEQFF
TRBJ1-5 TRBV6-1 - - TGTGCCAGCAGTGGTATATATAGCAATCAGCCCCAGCATTTT CASSGIYSNQPQHF
TRBJ1-6 TRBV19 - few TGTGCCAGTAGTATAGCCGGGGGAGCTTCACCCCTCCACTTT CASSIAGGASPLHF
TRBJ2-5 TRBV6-5 TRBD2 - TGTGCCAGCAGTTACTCGACGGGACTACAAGAGACCCAGTACTTC CASSYSTGLQETQYF
TRBJ2-1 TRBV9 - - TGTGCCAGCAGCGTAGGGGGGGGGCTAGCGGACTCCTACAATGAGCAGTTCTTC CASSVGGGLADSYNEQFF
TRBJ1-5 TRBV6-5 - few TGTGCCAGCCACCACGGTAACAATCAGCCCCAGCATTTT CASHHGNNQPQHF
TRBJ2-7 TRBV27 TRBD2 - TGTGCCAGCAGTAGAAGCGGGAGGTTGCACGAGCAGTACTTC CASSRSGRLHEQYF
TRBJ2-1 TRBV7-3 - - TGTGCCAGCAGCCTAAGTTTAGCCAATGAGCAGTTCTTC CASSLSLANEQFF
TRBJ1-1 TRBV7-3 TRBD1 once TGTGCCAGCAGCTTAGGACAGGGGCACACTGAAGCTTTCTTT CASSLGQGHTEAFF
TRBJ2-7 TRBV19 - few TGTGCCAGTAGTGAGTCAGGCCTGAGCTCCTACGAGCAGTACTTC CASSESGLSSYEQYF
TRBJ2-1 TRBV6-4 TRBD2 - TGTGCCAGCAGAGAATCGGGACTAGTGTCCGCTGAGCAGTTCTTC CASRESGLVSAEQFF
TRBJ2-5 TRBV6-1 - few TGTGCCAGCAGTAAAATTGGGGGGGCGCAAGAGACCCAGTACTTC CASSKIGGAQETQYF
TRBJ1-1 TRBV6-5 - - TGTGCCAGCAGTTACCATGGGGCCGTGAACACTGAAGCTTTCTTT CASSYHGAVNTEAFF
TRBJ1-2 TRBV7-2 - - TGTGCCAGCAGCTTAGAATGGGGGGATGGCTACACCTTC CASSLEWGDGYTF
TRBJ2-7 TRBV6-1 - - TGTGCCAGCAGTGAAGCGCGCACTATCTACGAGCAGTACTTC CASSEARTIYEQYF
TRBJ2-3 TRBV18 - - TGTGCCAGCTCACCACGGTCCTCCGGAGACACAGATACGCAGTATTTT CASSPRSSGDTDTQYF
TRBJ1-1 TRBV6-5 - once TGTGCCAGCAGTAGATTCGGACAGATGAACACTGAAGCTTTCTTT CASSRFGQMNTEAFF
TRBJ2-3 TRBV10-1 - - TGCGCCAGCAGTGAGTTGGGGGGTCCAACAGATACGCAGTATTTT CASSELGGPTDTQYF
TRBJ1-1 TRBV2 - - TGTGCCAGCAGTGAAGGGCCCCCGGGGGTCACTGAAGCTTTCTTT CASSEGPPGVTEAFF
TRBJ2-1 TRBV10-3 TRBD2 few TGTGCCATCAGTGAAAGGGGAAGCGGGAGCTCCTACAATGAGCAGTTCTTC CAISERGSGSSYNEQFF
TRBJ2-1 TRBV11-2 TRBD2 - TGTGCCAGCAGCTTAGTTGCGGGAGGCCCCTACAATGAGCAGTTCTTC CASSLVAGGPYNEQFF
TRBJ1-1 TRBV5-1 - - TGCGCCAGCCGGCGCCCGGACAAGAACACTGAAGCTTTCTTT CASRRPDKNTEAFF
TRBJ1-5 TRBV27 - few TGTGCCAGCAGATATCCCCCCGGCGTCGGGAAGGGATGCAATCAGCCCCAGCATTTT CASRYPPGVGKGCNQPQHF
TRBJ2-1 TRBV11-2 TRBD2 - TGTGCCAGCAGCCAACGTTTCATAGGGGGAGCGGGAGATGAGCAGTTCTTC CASSQRFIGGAGDEQFF
TRBJ1-3 TRBV30 - - TGTGCCCTCAGTCGGACAGACTCTGGAAGCACCATATATTTT CALSRTDSGSTIYF
TRBJ2-5 TRBV11-3 TRBD2 - TGTGCCAGCAGCCGGCGGGGGGAAGGGACCCAGTACTTC CASSRRGEGTQYF